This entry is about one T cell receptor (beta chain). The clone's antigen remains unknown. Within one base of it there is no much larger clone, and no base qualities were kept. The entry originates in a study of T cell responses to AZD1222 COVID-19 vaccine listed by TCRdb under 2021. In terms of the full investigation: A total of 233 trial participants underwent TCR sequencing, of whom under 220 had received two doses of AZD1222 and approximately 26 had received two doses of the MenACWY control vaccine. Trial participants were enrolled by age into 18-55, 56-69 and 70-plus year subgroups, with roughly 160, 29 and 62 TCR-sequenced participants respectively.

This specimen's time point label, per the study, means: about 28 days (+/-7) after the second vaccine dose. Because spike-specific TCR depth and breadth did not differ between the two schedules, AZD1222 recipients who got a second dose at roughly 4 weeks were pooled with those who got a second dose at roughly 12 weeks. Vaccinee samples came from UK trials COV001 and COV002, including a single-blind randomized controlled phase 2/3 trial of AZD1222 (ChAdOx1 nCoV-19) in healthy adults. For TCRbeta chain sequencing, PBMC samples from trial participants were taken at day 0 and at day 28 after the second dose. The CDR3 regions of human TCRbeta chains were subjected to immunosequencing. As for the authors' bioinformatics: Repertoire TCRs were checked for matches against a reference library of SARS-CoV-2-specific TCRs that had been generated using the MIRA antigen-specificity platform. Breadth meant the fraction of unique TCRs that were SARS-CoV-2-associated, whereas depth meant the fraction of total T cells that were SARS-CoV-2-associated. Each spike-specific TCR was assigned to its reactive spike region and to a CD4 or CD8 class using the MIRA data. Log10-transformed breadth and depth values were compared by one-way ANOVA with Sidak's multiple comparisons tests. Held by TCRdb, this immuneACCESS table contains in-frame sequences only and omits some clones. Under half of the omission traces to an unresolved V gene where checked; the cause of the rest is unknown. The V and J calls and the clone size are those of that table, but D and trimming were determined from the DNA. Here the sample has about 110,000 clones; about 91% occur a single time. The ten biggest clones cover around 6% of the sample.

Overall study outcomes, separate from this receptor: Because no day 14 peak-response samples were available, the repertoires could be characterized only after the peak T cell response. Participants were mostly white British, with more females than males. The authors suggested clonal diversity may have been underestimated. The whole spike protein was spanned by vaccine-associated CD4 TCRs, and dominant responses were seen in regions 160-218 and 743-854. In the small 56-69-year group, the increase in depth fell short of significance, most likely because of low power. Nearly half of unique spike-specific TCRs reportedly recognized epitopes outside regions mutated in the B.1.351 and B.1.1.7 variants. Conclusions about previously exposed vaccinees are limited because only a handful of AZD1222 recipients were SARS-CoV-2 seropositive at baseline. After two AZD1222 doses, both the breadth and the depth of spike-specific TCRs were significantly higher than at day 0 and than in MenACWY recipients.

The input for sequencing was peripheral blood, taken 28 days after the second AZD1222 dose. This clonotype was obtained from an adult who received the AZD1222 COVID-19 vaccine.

The nucleotide sequence reads TGTGCCAGCAGCGACGGACTAGCGGGGGCCAACACCGGGGAGCTGTTTTTT. This gives the protein CASSDGLAGANTGELFF. The V and J segments used are TRBV9 and TRBJ2-2, and TRBD2 matches 13 of the central bases. According to the germline V gene, CDR1 reads SGDLS and CDR2 reads YYNGEE. Germline trimming: 3 bases from V, 2 bases from J; junction bases outside gene matches: 4. From the cysteine up to the phenylalanine, the CDR3 has a length of 17 residues. The entry retains the CDR3 DNA only, 51 bases that are in frame from base 1.